Reported below is one T cell receptor beta chain. The CDR3 has 16 residues. Germline V gives CDR1 MGHRA, CDR2 YSYEKL. The ends were cut back, 2 bases at V and 7 bases at J, with 20 bases in the middle. This entry is derived from a study of blood T cell repertoires in COVID-19. Methods used by the authors: Using reference gene primer amplification, nucleated cell counts were estimated. The data were produced by immunoSEQ multiplex PCR, yet TCRdb's version contains in-frame clones alone and is incomplete. V, J and clone size are those of that table, while D and trimming were read from the DNA. The repertoire consists of 200,000 to 250,000 clones, with almost 90% occurring once and the leading ten covering over 13%. Participant-reported clinical history was the basis for cohort assignment. Exposed participants encountered a COVID-19 case during the 2 weeks preceding study entry.

The source material was PBMCs or T cells enriched from blood (not recorded which). The V and J genes are TRBV4-1 and TRBJ1-2; D perhaps matches TRBD1 (5 bases). The clonotype originates from a man aged 25-40 years who had been exposed to COVID-19. The CDR3 is CASSQRYVGGSSGYTF. The DNA for the CDR3 is TGCGCCAGCAGCCAACGGTACGTCGGGGGGTCTAGTGGCTACACCTTC.